A single sample gave rise to the 22 T cell receptor gamma chains below, sequenced in a study of Vδ1+ human thymocytes. Extracted RNA was reverse transcribed into cDNA. Multiplex PCR used pooled V-gene forward primers and a constant-region reverse primer to amplify CDR3s. TCRdb fed the multiplex PCR reads to CATT. The profile shows around 11,000 gamma-chain clones, about 47% of them singletons. General study results and limits: Thymic TRG and TRD repertoires appeared highly polyclonal.

These receptors' antigens are unknown. Sequences were obtained from Vdelta1+ gamma-delta thymocytes from the thymus. The sample's subset: FACS-sorted CD3+ TCRalphabeta- TCRVdelta1+ TCRVdelta2- thymocytes. These receptors were obtained from a boy under three years old who had congenital heart surgery.

The sample holds a few counts of this clone. The V and J genes are TRGV9 and TRGJ1 or TRGJ2. CDR1 and CDR2 (germline): GITISATS, ISYDGTV (reference sequence). The CDR3 has 13 amino acids. V shed 3 bases, J shed 3 bases, and the junction held 5 bases outside the gene matches. DNA for the CDR3: TGTGCCTTGTGGGAGTCCCCTTATTATAAGAAACTCTTT. Its translation is CALWESPYYKKLF.

The rearrangement links TRGV9 to TRGJ1 or TRGJ2. The CDR3 is 11 amino acids. V trimming: 0 bases; J trimming: 13 bases; junction bases outside the gene matches: 6. Germline assignment: CDR1 GITISATS and CDR2 ISYDGTV (reference sequence). Written as DNA, the CDR3 is TGTGCCTTGTGGGAGGTGCAGCAAAAACTCTTT. Translating it yields CALWEVQQKLF.

No call was made for the V gene; the J gene is TRGJ1 or TRGJ2. The CDR3 runs 13 residues. The chain's CDR3 is CATWDGREDKKLF. CDR3 sequence (DNA): TGTGCCACCTGGGATGGGCGGGAGGATAAGAAACTCTTT.

The rearrangement links TRGV3 to TRGJP2. Matching the DNA to germline supplied the J gene, which TCRdb does not give. This CDR3 has 14 residues. V lost 1 base to trimming and J lost 1 base; unmatched junction nucleotides: 0. Per germline, CDR1 VTNTFY and CDR2 YDVSTARD (reference sequence). CDR3 DNA: TGTGCCACCTGGGACAGTAGTAGTGATTGGATCAAGACGTTT. It codes for CATWDSSSDWIKTF.

The chain is built from TRGV5 and TRGJ1 or TRGJ2. The J gene, absent from TCRdb, was called here by matching the DNA to germline. The germline V gene encodes CDR1 VINAFY and CDR2 YDVSNSKD. The V segment lost 0 bases and the J segment 5 bases; nucleotides outside the gene matches: 4. The CDR3 extends over 13 amino acids. CDR3 sequence (DNA): TGTGCCACCTGGGACAGGCAAAATTATAAGAAACTCTTT. Its protein product is CATWDRQNYKKLF.

For this clone: Distinct nucleotide sequences in the sample also encode this CDR3. The chain couples TRGV9 to TRGJ1 or TRGJ2. This CDR3 comprises 11 residues. J lost 9 bases, V lost 4 bases, and 6 bases had no gene match. CDR1 and CDR2 (germline): GITISATS, ISYDGTV (reference sequence). The CDR3 spells CALWEGGKKLF. The CDR3 DNA is TGTGCCTTGTGGGAAGGTGGTAAGAAACTCTTT.

This chain links TRGV8 with TRGJP2. This CDR3 comprises 14 residues. J lost 3 bases, V lost 3 bases, and 4 bases had no gene match. Germline-derived CDR1 and CDR2 are VENAVY and YDSYNSRV. The chain's CDR3 is CATWDGGSDWIKTF. The DNA of the CDR3 is TGTGCCACCTGGGATGGGGGTAGTGATTGGATCAAGACGTTT.

This chain uses TRGV3 with TRGJ1 or TRGJ2. TCRdb leaves out the J gene; it was filled in here by matching the DNA to germline. This CDR3 has 15 amino acids. The germline CDR1 and CDR2 sequences are VTNTFY and YDVSTARD (reference sequence). V shed 0 bases and J 3 bases; nucleotides not matched to a gene: 8. The DNA for the CDR3 is TGTGCCACCTGGGACAGGCCGTCGACTTATTATAAGAAACTCTTT. This codes for CATWDRPSTYYKKLF.

The J gene is TRGJ1 or TRGJ2, while no V gene call was made. The CDR3 spans 11 residues. This CDR3 is CATWDGPKILF. In DNA, the CDR3 is TGTGCCACCTGGGACGGGCCGAAGATACTCTTT.

This clone showed up just a few times. The chain couples TRGV9 to TRGJ1 or TRGJ2. Germline CDR1 reads GITISATS; CDR2 reads ISYDGTV (reference sequence). The J segment lost 12 bases and the V segment lost 0 bases, leaving 17 bases of the junction unmatched. The CDR3 length is 15 residues. CDR3 in amino acids: CALWEVGPNLNGKLF. For the CDR3, the DNA is TGTGCCTTGTGGGAGGTGGGGCCAAATTTGAATGGGAAACTCTTT.

The gene calls are TRGV8 and TRGJ1 or TRGJ2. TCRdb carries no J gene annotation; the J gene was assigned here by matching the DNA with germline. The CDR3 sequence is 13 residues long. After removal of 2 bases from V and 3 bases from J, the junction contained 4 bases not matched to a gene. Germline V gives CDR1 VENAVY, CDR2 YDSYNSRV. CDR3 nucleotide sequence: TGTGCCACCTGGGATAATCGTTATTATAAGAAACTCTTT. Its protein product is CATWDNRYYKKLF.

In the case of this clone: A junction end diverges from the germline sequence, so it may reflect a read error. The V call is TRGV3, the J call TRGJ1 or TRGJ2. Because TCRdb records no J gene, it was assigned here through a match of the DNA to germline. The CDR3 length is 12 residues. Germline V CDR1 and CDR2: VTNTFY, YDVSTARD (reference sequence). CDR3: CATGEGYYKKLF. The CDR3 DNA reads TGTGCCACCGGGGAAGGTTATTATAAGAAACTCTTT.

This chain connects TRGV4 to TRGJ1 or TRGJ2. Assignment of the J gene here rests on matching the DNA to germline, because TCRdb gives none. There are 10 residues in the CDR3. Germline V lookup: CDR1 EGSTGY, CDR2 YDSYTSSV. The V gene end was trimmed by 3 bases and the J gene end by 12 bases; junction bases not matched to a gene: 5. The DNA of the CDR3 is TGTGCCACCTGGGATCGAGGGAAACTCTTT. Amino acids: CATWDRGKLF.

A few counts support this clone. This sequence joins TRGV2 and TRGJ1 or TRGJ2. The CDR3 is made up of 12 amino acids. Germline V gene lookup returns CDR1 EGSNGY and CDR2 YDSYNSKV. After removal of 0 bases from V and 14 bases from J, the junction contained 10 bases not matched to a gene. CDR3 nucleotide sequence: TGTGCCACCTGGGACGGGCAAGGGAGCGAACTCTTT. Translated, it gives CATWDGQGSELF.

About this clone: At one boundary the junction diverges from the germline segment, which might be a read error. The gene calls are TRGV9 and TRGJ1 or TRGJ2. The CDR3 is 14 residues long. Germline V CDR1 and CDR2: GITISATS, ISYDGTV (reference sequence). CDR3 sequence (DNA): TGTGCCTTGTGGGAGGTGTTCTTTTGTTATAAGAAACTCTTC. Translating it yields CALWEVFFCYKKLF.

The chain is built from TRGV4 and TRGJ1 or TRGJ2. Because TCRdb records no J gene, it was assigned here through a match of the DNA to germline. The V and J ends lost 3 bases and 4 bases, in that order; junction bases with no gene match: 9. The length of the CDR3 is 14 residues. From germline, CDR1 is EGSTGY and CDR2 YDSYTSSV. The CDR3 loop reads CATWDKKKYYKKLF. The CDR3 DNA sequence: TGTGCCACCTGGGATAAGAAGAAGTATTATAAGAAACTCTTT.

This clone has a handful of counts. This sequence joins TRGV9 and TRGJ1 or TRGJ2. This CDR3 region has 9 residues. CDR1 is GITISATS and CDR2 is ISYDGTV in the germline V gene (reference sequence). With 0 bases clipped from V and 16 bases from J, the junction kept 3 bases outside the gene matches. The CDR3 here is CALWEVGLF. Here the CDR3 DNA reads TGTGCCTTGTGGGAGGTGGGTCTCTTT.

There are a few counts of this clone. V usage is TRGV5 and J usage is TRGJ1 or TRGJ2. The J gene is not listed in TCRdb, so it was assigned here from a DNA match to germline. This CDR3 contains 14 residues. Germline V gives CDR1 VINAFY, CDR2 YDVSNSKD. J gave up 4 bases and V 0 bases, and 6 bases lay outside the gene matches. CDR3 sequence: CATWDRRVYYKKLF. CDR3 nucleotides: TGTGCCACCTGGGACAGGCGGGTATATTATAAGAAACTCTTT.

The chain carries TRGV2 and TRGJ1 or TRGJ2. Matching the DNA to germline supplied the J gene, which TCRdb does not give. V dropped 1 base and J dropped 5; count of bases not matched to a gene: 5. This CDR3 region has 13 residues. CDR1 and CDR2 (germline): EGSNGY, YDSYNSKV. The CDR3 protein is CATWDGCNYKKLF. The DNA for the CDR3 is TGTGCCACCTGGGACGGATGTAATTATAAGAAACTCTTT.

The J gene is TRGJ1 or TRGJ2, the V gene TRGV9. The J gene, missing from TCRdb, was assigned here through DNA to germline matching. The CDR3 spans 14 residues. Unmatched junction bases numbered 11, after V lost 2 bases and J lost 7 bases. The germline CDR1 and CDR2 sequences are GITISATS and ISYDGTV (reference sequence). The CDR3 DNA is TGTGCCTTGTGGGAGGGGCACAGGGAATATAAGAAACTCTTT. This sequence encodes CALWEGHREYKKLF.

This clone has just a few counts. The gene calls are TRGV4 and TRGJ1 or TRGJ2. V was pared by 5 bases and J by 7 bases, with 17 bases of the junction left unmatched. This CDR3 region has 15 residues. Looked up from germline, CDR1 is EGSTGY and CDR2 is YDSYTSSV. The CDR3 nucleotides are TGTGCCACCTGGGCTCTGCCTGGCGGTGAATATAAGAAACTCTTT. It codes for CATWALPGGEYKKLF.

The assigned J gene is TRGJ1 or TRGJ2, but the V gene is uncalled. The CDR3 has 11 amino acids. The CDR3 reads CALWEVRQKLF. In nucleotides, the CDR3 is TGTGCCTTGTGGGAGGTGCGACAGAAACTCTTT.